The 14 T cell receptor beta chains presented below share a single source sample, sequenced in a study of blood T cell repertoires in COVID-19. Profiled with immunoSEQ multiplex PCR; TCRdb holds only in-frame clones, not every one. The table lists over 200,000 clones, about 94% of them singletons. The sample consisted of peripheral blood. These receptors originate from a man aged 60 to 69 with COVID-19, enrolled during active disease.

This clone was counted once. The J gene is TRBJ2-3, the V gene TRBV6-2 or TRBV6-3; a possible D gene is TRBD2 (6 bases). The ends were cut back, 4 bases at V and 5 bases at J, with 16 bases in the middle. CDR1 MNHEY and CDR2 SVGEGT come from the germline V gene. This CDR3 has 15 residues. The CDR3 region is CASSSTSFSGDTQYF. CDR3 nucleotides: TGTGCCAGCAGTTCCACTAGCTTCTCAGGAGATACGCAGTATTTT.

CDR3 nucleotides: TGTGCCATCGGAGGTAGCACAGATACGCAGTATTTT. Its translation is CAIGGSTDTQYF. J is TRBJ2-3 and V is TRBV6-5; a weak D match, TRBD2 (5 bases). The germline V gene has CDR1 MNHEY and CDR2 SVGAGI. The ends were cut back, 10 bases at V and 0 bases at J, with 8 bases in the middle. The CDR3 totals 12 residues.

This chain connects TRBV2 to TRBJ2-7; 8 bases are shared with TRBD1. Germline CDR1 reads SNHLY; CDR2 reads FYNNEI. The V segment lost 5 bases and the J segment 6 bases; nucleotides outside the gene matches: 6. This CDR3 has 13 amino acids. The CDR3 protein is CASSMGQGAEQYF. The DNA of the CDR3 is TGTGCCAGCAGTATGGGTCAGGGGGCCGAGCAGTACTTC.

The chain carries TRBV19 and TRBJ1-5, with TRBD1 matching over 7 bases. V lost 1 base to trimming and J lost 11 bases; unmatched junction nucleotides: 8. The germline gives CDR1 LNHDA, CDR2 SQIVND (reference sequence). This CDR3 region has 14 residues. CDR3 loop: CASSIGAGGRAQHF. CDR3 in DNA: TGTGCCAGTAGTATAGGGGCAGGGGGAAGGGCCCAGCATTTT.

This clone was found a few times. This CDR3 is missing its conserved last phenylalanine or tryptophan, likely due to a read error. No DNA is shown, since the ends of the CDR3 on it are uncertain; the CDR3 is the one TCRdb lists. The chain has TRBV6-1 and TRBJ2-7; no DNA check was done on the table's D call, TRBD2. Termini included, the CDR3 measures 12 amino acids. From germline, CDR1 is MNHNS and CDR2 SASEGT. Here the CDR3 reads CASSEAGGGSPA.

The chain has TRBV3-1 (or the pseudogene TRBV3-2) and TRBJ1-5; D gene unclear. This CDR3 is 14 amino acids long. V was trimmed by 2 bases and J by 7 bases, leaving 12 bases between them. Germline V gene lookup returns CDR1 LGHDT and CDR2 YNNKEL (reference sequence). CDR3 in amino acids: CASSQSSSSQPQHF. Here the CDR3 DNA reads TGTGCCAGCAGCCAAAGTTCGAGTTCGCAGCCCCAGCATTTT.

The chain recombines TRBV12-3 or TRBV12-4 with TRBJ2-6; D uncertain. This CDR3 region has 13 residues. V was shortened by 4 bases and J by 3 bases, with 4 bases between the two germline ends. This chain's CDR3 is CASSSGGANVLTF. CDR3 coding DNA: TGTGCCAGCAGTTCGGGTGGGGCCAACGTCCTGACTTTC.

The chain employs TRBV4-2 and TRBJ2-1; D may be TRBD2 (5 bases). Germline V gives CDR1 LGHNA, CDR2 YNFKEQ. The CDR3 runs 16 residues. V gave up 1 base and J gave up 0 bases, with 10 bases separating them. The CDR3 sequence is CASSQVLATSYNEQFF. CDR3 nucleotides: TGTGCCAGCAGCCAAGTGCTAGCAACCTCCTACAATGAGCAGTTCTTC.

The chain has TRBV6-5 and TRBJ1-5; D ambiguous. With 8 bases removed from V and 7 bases from J, the gap between germline ends came to 15 bases. CDR3 length: 13 amino acids. CDR1 and CDR2 from the germline V gene are MNHEY and SVGAGI. The CDR3 bases are TGTGCCAGCGCGGATACTCGACGGCAGCCCCAGCATTTT. Translating it yields CASADTRRQPQHF.

This sequence joins TRBV25-1 and TRBJ1-6; the D gene is possibly TRBD1 (5 bases). In germline, CDR1 is MGHDK, CDR2 SYGVNS. Trimming pared 5 bases from V and 7 bases from J, leaving 12 bases between. This CDR3 comprises 14 residues. The CDR3 nucleotides are TGTGCCAGCAGTCCCCAGGGTGTGAATTCACCCCTCCACTTT. Protein sequence: CASSPQGVNSPLHF.

V and J are TRBV5-1 and TRBJ2-1; D is undetermined. The CDR3 has 15 amino acids. Germline V gives CDR1 SGHRS, CDR2 YFSETQ. The V end was cut by 1 base, the J end by 0 bases, with 8 bases between. The CDR3 loop is CASSLSGTSYNEQFF. The CDR3 DNA sequence: TGCGCCAGCAGCTTGTCAGGCACCTCCTACAATGAGCAGTTCTTC.

The V and J genes are TRBV3-1 (or the pseudogene TRBV3-2) and TRBJ1-6; 7 positions agree with TRBD1. Germline CDR1 and CDR2: LGHDT and YNNKEL (reference sequence). The CDR3 length is 16 residues. The ends lost 4 bases at V and 7 bases at J; junction bases unmatched: 10. The CDR3 is CASSLDRVSPNSPLHF. The CDR3 coding sequence is TGTGCCAGCAGCCTTGACAGGGTGAGCCCGAATTCACCCCTCCACTTT.

This chain uses TRBV5-8 with TRBJ2-3; maybe TRBD2 (6 bases). CDR3 size: 15 residues. Trimming took off 4 bases at V and 3 bases at J, with 15 bases between the two ends. In germline, CDR1 is SGHTS, CDR2 YDEGEE. As DNA, the CDR3 is TGTGCCAGCAGCCCGGGGACTGTCGGGACAGATACGCAGTATTTT. Translation gives CASSPGTVGTDTQYF.

The chain uses TRBV2 and TRBJ2-1; 8 bases fit TRBD2. Germline CDR1 and CDR2: SNHLY and FYNNEI. This CDR3 has 19 amino acids. V was pared by 5 bases and J by 3 bases, with 18 bases of the junction left unmatched. The DNA for the CDR3 is TGTGCCAGCAGTCCCCGTGGGCCCACTAGCGGATCCCTCTACAATGAGCAGTTCTTC. Protein: CASSPRGPTSGSLYNEQFF.